What follows is one T cell receptor (beta chain) and its context. The antigen is unknown. CDR3 regions were amplified by Arm-PCR using iRepertoire HTBI primers to build TCR beta libraries. TCRdb analysed the multiplex PCR reads with MiXCR anew, one entry per CDR3 protein. The data hold some 350,000 distinct CDR3 sequences, with under 20% observed a single time. This sample is drawn from a study of regulatory T cells in long-lasting Graves disease. Findings of the study overall: The study found TRBV28, TRBJ1-2 and TRBJ2-5 favored in persistent disease.

The V and J ends lost 5 bases and 7 bases, in that order; junction bases with no gene match: 7. The CDR3 length is 14 residues. Germline CDR1 reads DFQATT; CDR2 reads SNEGSKA (reference sequence). Noted time point: newly diagnosed GD, antithyroid drugs for less than 3 months. PBMC RNA was the source of the TCR library. Guidelines of the American Thyroid Association were used to diagnose Graves' disease. Each of the patients was recruited from an endocrinology department situated in Xi'an, China. This sample was shared with a second study, whose subject was T cells in Graves' hyperthyroidism and ophthalmopathy. That work states: An absence of ophthalmopathy progression within 18 months meant stable Graves' hyperthyroidism.

The J gene is TRBJ2-2, the V gene TRBV20-1; 10 nucleotides line up with TRBD2. The clonotype originates from a woman aged 18 to 35 with Graves disease. Material: peripheral blood mononuclear cells (PBMCs), obtained at new diagnosis, from a patient treated with antithyroid drugs. Here the CDR3 reads CSAASGRAYGELFF. The CDR3 bases are TGCAGTGCTGCAAGCGGGAGGGCGTACGGGGAGCTGTTTTTT.